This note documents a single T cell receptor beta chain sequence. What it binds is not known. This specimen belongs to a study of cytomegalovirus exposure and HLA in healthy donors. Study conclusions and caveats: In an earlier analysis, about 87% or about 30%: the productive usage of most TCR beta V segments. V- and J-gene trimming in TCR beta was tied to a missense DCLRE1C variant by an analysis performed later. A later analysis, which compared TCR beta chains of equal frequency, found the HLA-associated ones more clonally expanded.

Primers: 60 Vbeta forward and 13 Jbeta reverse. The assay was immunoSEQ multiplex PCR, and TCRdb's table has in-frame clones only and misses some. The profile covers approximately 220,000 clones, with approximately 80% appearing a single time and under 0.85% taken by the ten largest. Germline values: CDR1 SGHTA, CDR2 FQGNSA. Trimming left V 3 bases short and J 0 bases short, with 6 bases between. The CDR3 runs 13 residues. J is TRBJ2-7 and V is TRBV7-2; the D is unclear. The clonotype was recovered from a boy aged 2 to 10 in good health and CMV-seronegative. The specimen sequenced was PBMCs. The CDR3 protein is CASSFGPSYEQYF. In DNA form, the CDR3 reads TGTGCCAGCAGCTTTGGGCCCTCCTACGAGCAGTACTTC.